The 15 T cell receptor beta chains given below trace back to one sample, sequenced in a study of blood T cell repertoires in COVID-19. The repertoire was sequenced with immunoSEQ multiplex PCR; TCRdb's copy has only in-frame clones and lacks some. The sample records 310,000 or so clones, around 88% being singletons. The material sequenced was PBMCs or T cells enriched from blood (not recorded which). The receptors were sampled from a woman aged 40 to 50 who had recovered from COVID-19.

This chain joins TRBV12-3 or TRBV12-4 and TRBJ2-7; D unresolved. The V gene lost 4 bases and the J gene lost 3 bases, with 7 bases spanning the gap. The CDR3 is made up of 12 amino acids. The CDR3: CASSSIVYEQYF. The CDR3, as DNA: TGTGCCAGCAGTTCCATAGTCTACGAGCAGTACTTC.

This clone was observed a few times. This rearrangement joins TRBV28 to TRBJ2-1, with 10 nucleotides matching TRBD2. With V trimmed by 4 bases and J by 10 bases, 13 bases remained unmatched. From germline, CDR1 is MDHEN and CDR2 SYDVKM. The CDR3 extends over 16 amino acids. CDR3 DNA: TGTGCCAGCAGTTCGTTAGCGGGAGGCCGAATTGCGGAGCAGTTCTTC. Translation: CASSSLAGGRIAEQFF.

This clone appeared once. The CDR3 loop is CASRSLLSNEQFF. For the CDR3, the DNA is TGCGCCAGCAGATCGTTGCTTAGCAATGAGCAGTTCTTC. The gene calls are TRBV5-1 and TRBJ2-1; D remains ambiguous. Germline values: CDR1 SGHRS, CDR2 YFSETQ. Trimming pared 5 bases from V and 6 bases from J, leaving 12 bases between. The CDR3 is 13 amino acids.

Written as DNA, the CDR3 is TGTGCCACCAGCAGAGTCCGCGGAATTGGGGGCGCGGGAGATACGCAGTATTTT. It is translated as CATSRVRGIGGAGDTQYF. The rearrangement joins TRBV15 to TRBJ2-3; perhaps TRBD1 as D (6 bases). CDR1 LNHNV and CDR2 YYDKDF come from the germline V gene (reference sequence). The ends were cut back, 1 base at V and 5 bases at J, with 22 bases in the middle. The CDR3 loop spans 18 amino acids.

This clone was counted once. As DNA, the CDR3 is TGTGCCAGTACCCCCCAAGGACAGGGGTTTTTGAACACTGAAGCTTTCTTT. Amino acids: CASTPQGQGFLNTEAFF. The gene calls are TRBV19 and TRBJ1-1; TRBD1 matches at 9 bases. V lost 7 bases and J lost 0; bases outside the gene matches: 12. The CDR3 spans 17 residues. Germline V lookup: CDR1 LNHDA, CDR2 SQIVND (reference sequence).

The V and J genes are TRBV7-3 and TRBJ2-1; D remains unclear. The CDR3 contains 13 residues. Trimming shortened V by 2 bases and J by 3 bases, and 5 bases separated the two germline ends. From germline, CDR1 is SGHTA and CDR2 FQGTGA. The CDR3: CASSLGSYNEQFF. CDR3 bases: TGTGCCAGCAGCTTAGGCAGCTACAATGAGCAGTTCTTC.

Of note for this clone: The identical CDR3 is also encoded by other nucleotide sequences in the sample. V usage is TRBV7-2 and J usage is TRBJ2-2, with D unclear. This CDR3 comprises 15 residues. Per the germline V gene, CDR1 is SGHTA and CDR2 is FQGNSA. V lost 1 base, J lost 0 bases, and 6 bases lay in between. The CDR3 DNA follows: TGTGCCAGCAGCTTAGGCCTAGCGAACACCGGGGAGCTGTTTTTT. This translates into CASSLGLANTGELFF.

This clone was observed a single time. This rearrangement joins TRBV6-5 to TRBJ2-7, with 8 bases lining up with TRBD1. Germline V gives CDR1 MNHEY, CDR2 SVGAGI. There are 12 residues in the CDR3. The V segment lost 6 bases and the J segment 7 bases; nucleotides outside the gene matches: 5. The CDR3 nucleotides read TGTGCCAGCAGAAGGACAGGGCGAGAGCAGTACTTC. Translation gives CASRRTGREQYF.

The rearrangement joins TRBV19 to TRBJ2-4, with 7 bases aligning to TRBD2. The CDR3 has 17 residues. V lost 1 base and J lost 6; bases outside the gene matches: 12. Germline CDR1 reads LNHDA; CDR2 reads SQIVND (reference sequence). CDR3 loop: CASSIVGAGERRNIQYF. The CDR3 coding sequence is TGTGCCAGTAGTATAGTAGGGGCGGGAGAGCGGAGAAACATTCAGTACTTC.

Here the CDR3 reads CASRSGTHSGNTIYF. The CDR3 DNA follows: TGTGCCAGCAGATCTGGGACTCACTCTGGAAACACCATATATTTT. The chain combines TRBV7-2 with TRBJ1-3; D possibly corresponds to TRBD1 (5 bases). This CDR3 spans 15 amino acids. The V gene lost 6 bases and the J gene lost 0 bases, with 12 bases spanning the gap. Germline CDR1 reads SGHTA; CDR2 reads FQGNSA. Drawing the rest from reference TRBV7-2 and TRBJ1-3, the complete variable domain is GAGVSQSPSNKVTEKGKDVELRCDPISGHTALYWYRQSLGQGLEFLIYFQGNSAPDKSGLPSDRFSAERTGGSVSTLTIQRTQQEDSAVYLCASRSGTHSGNTIYFGEGSWLTVV.

V is TRBV6-5 and J is TRBJ2-1; TRBD2 matches 8 bases. V shed 0 bases and J 9 bases; nucleotides not matched to a gene: 7. The germline CDR1 and CDR2 sequences are MNHEY and SVGAGI. The CDR3 has 15 residues. This CDR3 reads CASSYSREGLGEQFF. CDR3 sequence (DNA): TGTGCCAGCAGTTACTCCCGGGAGGGCCTTGGTGAGCAGTTCTTC.

This clone was seen just once. The chain has TRBV7-2 and TRBJ2-5; tentatively, D is TRBD2 (6 bases). The CDR3 consists of 15 residues. Germline-derived CDR1 and CDR2 are SGHTA and FQGNSA. V lost 5 bases to trimming and J lost 5 bases, with 18 bases between them. As DNA, the CDR3 is TGTGCCAGCAGCGGACGTAGCGGTTACAGGGAGACCCAGTACTTC. As protein: CASSGRSGYRETQYF.

The rearrangement uses TRBV2 and TRBJ2-7, with 8 bases that match TRBD2. This CDR3 contains 15 residues. The J segment lost 2 bases and the V segment lost 6 bases, leaving 9 bases of the junction unmatched. From germline, CDR1 is SNHLY and CDR2 FYNNEI. CDR3 in DNA: TGTGCCAGCAGGGCAGTAGCGGGGACCACCTACGAGCAGTACTTC. This codes for CASRAVAGTTYEQYF. Filled out from reference TRBV2 and TRBJ2-7, the complete variable domain reads EPEVTQTPSHQVTQMGQEVILRCVPISNHLYFYWYRQILGQKVEFLVSFYNNEISEKSEIFDDQFSVERPDGSNFTLKIRSTKLEDSAMYFCASRAVAGTTYEQYFGPGTRLTVT.

V is TRBV7-2 and J is TRBJ1-1; tentatively, D is TRBD1 (5 bases). V was cut by 2 bases and J by 1 base, with 11 bases left in between. Germline V CDR1 and CDR2: SGHTA, FQGNSA. The CDR3 length is 15 residues. CDR3 loop: CASSLRGRQNTEAFF. The CDR3 DNA reads as TGTGCCAGCAGCTTAAGGGGCAGGCAGAACACTGAAGCTTTCTTT.

The chain couples TRBV18 to TRBJ2-1; TRBD2 agrees at 13 bases. The CDR3 has 18 residues. J lost 10 bases, V lost 0 bases, and 12 bases had no gene match. Germline V CDR1 and CDR2: KGHSH, LQKENI. CDR3 protein: CASSPPGLAGSLGGEQFF. CDR3 coding DNA: TGTGCCAGCTCACCACCGGGACTAGCGGGAAGTCTGGGCGGCGAGCAGTTCTTC. The full variable domain, completed using reference TRBV18 and TRBJ2-1, is NAGVMQNPRHLVRRRGQEARLRCSPMKGHSHVYWYRQLPEEGLKFMVYLQKENIIDESGMPKERFSAEFPKEGPSILRIQQVVRGDSAAYFCASSPPGLAGSLGGEQFFGPGTRLTVL.